This is a list of T cell receptor beta chains from one sample in a study of OX40 agonist ivuxolimab in advanced cancers. Sequenced by immunoSEQ multiplex PCR; TCRdb stores in-frame clones only, minus some. The sample contains about 76,000 clones, around 90% of which appear only once. The specimen comprised CD4+ or CD8+ T cells sorted from blood, sampled in a trial of the OX40 agonist ivuxolimab. The receptors derive from an adult with an advanced solid tumor such as melanoma, head and neck, liver or kidney cancer. The CDR3 runs from the conserved cysteine through the conserved F or W. D genes are given only for firm matches. Expanded clones are given a class, and other clones once, few, many or no size at all.

cdr3_nt: TGTGCCAGCAGCTTTGTTCTGGACGGGACGTATCAGCCCCAGCATTTT
cdr3_aa: CASSFVLDGTYQPQHF
v_call: TRBV5-5
j_call: TRBJ1-5
clone_size: .
d_call: .

cdr3_nt: TGTGCCAGCAGCCCCCGGGACCGGCCTCGTCATGAGCAGTTCTTC
cdr3_aa: CASSPRDRPRHEQFF
v_call: TRBV28
j_call: TRBJ2-1
clone_size: .
d_call: .

cdr3_nt: TGTGCCAGTAGTATACGACTCGGATACACTAGCACAGATACGCAGTATTTT
cdr3_aa: CASSIRLGYTSTDTQYF
v_call: TRBV19
j_call: TRBJ2-3
clone_size: few
d_call: .

cdr3_nt: TGTGCCAGCCACCCCCGGGCTGGGTCTGGAAACACCATATATTTT
cdr3_aa: CASHPRAGSGNTIYF
v_call: TRBV2
j_call: TRBJ1-3
clone_size: .
d_call: .

cdr3_nt: TGTGCCAGCAGCTTTCTGGGACTAACCTACAATGAGCAGTTCTTC
cdr3_aa: CASSFLGLTYNEQFF
v_call: TRBV7-2
j_call: TRBJ2-1
clone_size: once
d_call: TRBD2

cdr3_nt: TGTGCCAGCAGTTCGGGACACCGAACAATGAACACTGAAGCTTTCTTT
cdr3_aa: CASSSGHRTMNTEAFF
v_call: TRBV28
j_call: TRBJ1-1
clone_size: .
d_call: .

cdr3_nt: TGTGCCAGCAGATCCAGGGTCTACGAGCAGTACTTC
cdr3_aa: CASRSRVYEQYF
v_call: TRBV28
j_call: TRBJ2-7
clone_size: .
d_call: .

cdr3_nt: TGTGCCAGCAGCTTTTTTACAGGGGAGAACACTGAAGCTTTCTTT
cdr3_aa: CASSFFTGENTEAFF
v_call: TRBV7-9
j_call: TRBJ1-1
clone_size: .
d_call: TRBD1

cdr3_nt: TGTGCCAGCAGCAGCGGGACAAGGGACCGTGGCTACACCTTC
cdr3_aa: CASSSGTRDRGYTF
v_call: TRBV6-6
j_call: TRBJ1-2
clone_size: few
d_call: .

cdr3_nt: TGTGCCAGCAGCTTAAATTCCGGGACGGCGAATAATCAGCCCCAGCATTTT
cdr3_aa: CASSLNSGTANNQPQHF
v_call: TRBV5-5
j_call: TRBJ1-5
clone_size: .
d_call: .

cdr3_nt: TGTGCCAGCTCAAAGGACCCAGCTCCCTACAATGAGCAGTTCTTC
cdr3_aa: CASSKDPAPYNEQFF
v_call: TRBV18
j_call: TRBJ2-1
clone_size: .
d_call: .

cdr3_nt: TGTGCCAGCAGCTTCGGGACAGGGGGCCTCGGGGAGCTGTTTTTT
cdr3_aa: CASSFGTGGLGELFF
v_call: TRBV7-3
j_call: TRBJ2-2
clone_size: .
d_call: TRBD1

cdr3_nt: TGTGCCAGTAGTGCCCGGGGGAGTGGCCTATCCTATAATTCACCCCTCCACTTT
cdr3_aa: CASSARGSGLSYNSPLHF
v_call: TRBV19
j_call: TRBJ1-6
clone_size: .
d_call: .

cdr3_nt: TGTGCCAGCAGTCCCTTTGGCGGACTCACAGATACGCAGTATTTT
cdr3_aa: CASSPFGGLTDTQYF
v_call: TRBV7-2
j_call: TRBJ2-3
clone_size: .
d_call: .

cdr3_nt: TGTGCCAGCAGGGAAGAGGCTTTTAGCTATGGCTACACCTTC
cdr3_aa: CASREEAFSYGYTF
v_call: TRBV6-1
j_call: TRBJ1-2
clone_size: once
d_call: .

cdr3_nt: TGTGCCAGCAGCGTAGGCGGGGGCACTGGAAACACCATATATTTT
cdr3_aa: CASSVGGGTGNTIYF
v_call: TRBV9
j_call: TRBJ1-3
clone_size: few
d_call: .

cdr3_nt: TGTGCCAGCAGCACAGGAGGCGTTGAAAAACTGTTTTTT
cdr3_aa: CASSTGGVEKLFF
v_call: TRBV7-2
j_call: TRBJ1-4
clone_size: .
d_call: .

cdr3_nt: TGTGCCAGCAGCTTAGAAGGGACAGGGCTAAACATTCAGTACTTC
cdr3_aa: CASSLEGTGLNIQYF
v_call: TRBV7-2
j_call: TRBJ2-4
clone_size: .
d_call: TRBD1

cdr3_nt: TGCGCCAGCAGCTTGGTGCCGACAAGTCGCACTGAAGCTTTCTTT
cdr3_aa: CASSLVPTSRTEAFF
v_call: TRBV5-1
j_call: TRBJ1-1
clone_size: .
d_call: .

cdr3_nt: TGTGCCTGGAGGGCCAGCGGGTTGACTGAAGCTTTCTTT
cdr3_aa: CAWRASGLTEAFF
v_call: TRBV30
j_call: TRBJ1-1
clone_size: .
d_call: .

cdr3_nt: TGCGCCAGCAGCCAAGCCGTCGGACAGAACAATGAAAAACTGTTTTTT
cdr3_aa: CASSQAVGQNNEKLFF
v_call: TRBV4-1
j_call: TRBJ1-4
clone_size: .
d_call: .

cdr3_nt: TGCGCCAGCAGCGCTGAACAGGGAGCTTATGAAAAACTGTTTTTT
cdr3_aa: CASSAEQGAYEKLFF
v_call: TRBV4-3
j_call: TRBJ1-4
clone_size: .
d_call: .

cdr3_nt: TGTGCCAGCAGCCCAGGTCCGGGACTAGCGGGGGTAGGCGATACGCAGTATTTT
cdr3_aa: CASSPGPGLAGVGDTQYF
v_call: TRBV11-3
j_call: TRBJ2-3
clone_size: .
d_call: TRBD2

cdr3_nt: TGTGCCAGCAGTTCGGGGACAGGGGACTACAATGAGCAGTTCTTC
cdr3_aa: CASSSGTGDYNEQFF
v_call: TRBV6-6
j_call: TRBJ2-1
clone_size: .
d_call: TRBD1

cdr3_nt: TGTGCCAGCAGGACGACAGGGCTACGCAATGAGCAGTTCTTC
cdr3_aa: CASRTTGLRNEQFF
v_call: TRBV28
j_call: TRBJ2-1
clone_size: .
d_call: TRBD1

cdr3_nt: TGTGCCAGCAATGACAGGGGGCAAAGGGTTGAAAAACTGTTTTTT
cdr3_aa: CASNDRGQRVEKLFF
v_call: TRBV6-1
j_call: TRBJ1-4
clone_size: .
d_call: TRBD1

cdr3_nt: TGTGCCAGCAGCGGGGGGCTTAGAGCTACCTACAACGCTGAGCAGTTCTTC
cdr3_aa: CASSGGLRATYNAEQFF
v_call: TRBV9
j_call: TRBJ2-1
clone_size: .
d_call: .

cdr3_nt: TGTGCCAGCAGCTTGGCAGGGAAAGGCTACAATGAGCAGTTCTTC
cdr3_aa: CASSLAGKGYNEQFF
v_call: TRBV11-1
j_call: TRBJ2-1
clone_size: .
d_call: .

cdr3_nt: TGTGCCAGCAGCCCCCGGACAGACACTGAAGCTTTCTTT
cdr3_aa: CASSPRTDTEAFF
v_call: TRBV7-9
j_call: TRBJ1-1
clone_size: .
d_call: .

cdr3_nt: TGTGCCAGCAGCCAGCGAAAAGGGGGCTCCTCTGGGGCCAACGTCCTGACTTTC
cdr3_aa: CASSQRKGGSSGANVLTF
v_call: TRBV14
j_call: TRBJ2-6
clone_size: .
d_call: TRBD1

cdr3_nt: TGTGCCAGCAGCTTGACAGGGGGCAATCAGCCCCAGCATTTT
cdr3_aa: CASSLTGGNQPQHF
v_call: TRBV7-3
j_call: TRBJ1-5
clone_size: .
d_call: TRBD1

cdr3_nt: TGTGCCAGCAGTTCCAACGGGGTGGGCAATCAGCCCCAGCATTTT
cdr3_aa: CASSSNGVGNQPQHF
v_call: TRBV6-5
j_call: TRBJ1-5
clone_size: .
d_call: .

cdr3_nt: TGTGCCAGCAACCGGGACTCAATGAACACTGAAGCTTTCTTT
cdr3_aa: CASNRDSMNTEAFF
v_call: TRBV2
j_call: TRBJ1-1
clone_size: .
d_call: .